This T cell receptor beta chain was sequenced in a study of T cells after somatic rescue of genetic block. This clone was counted at least ten times. Other DNA sequences within the sample encode an identical CDR3. This table comes from immunoSEQ multiplex PCR, and its TCRdb copy is limited to in-frame clones, with some not included. Altogether 70,000 to 95,000 clones are present, 90% being singletons, with the ten largest covering more than 1.5%. V was trimmed by 3 bases and J by 4 bases, leaving 6 bases between them. CDR3 size: 11 residues. Germline CDR1 reads DFQATT; CDR2 reads SNEGSKA (reference sequence).

The sample taken for sequencing was peripheral blood mononuclear cells (PBMCs). The clonotype originates from a woman aged 18-30 years. V gene TRBV20-1 combines with J gene TRBJ1-1; possibly TRBD1 for D (6 bases). CDR3 nucleotides: TGCAGTGCTAGCAGGGGCACTGAAGCTTTCTTT. Encoded protein: CSASRGTEAFF.